The 26 T cell receptor beta chains given below trace back to one sample, sequenced in a study of molecular identifiers for immune sequencing clone quantification. One entry per CDR3 protein, called by TCRdb with MiXCR from the PCR reads. This sample has approximately 97,000 distinct CDR3 sequences, with about a third found just once. The material sequenced was naive CD8+ T cells from blood, with Jurkat cell RNA spiked in. Subset given: FACS-sorted CD8+CD4-CCR7+CD45RA+ naive T cells. The receptors come from a human donor in good health. Some libraries in this study had Jurkat cell RNA spiked in.

A few counts support this clonotype. This chain uses TRBV7-6 with TRBJ2-2; a weak D match, TRBD2 (6 bases). The CDR3 loop spans 13 amino acids. Germline-derived CDR1 and CDR2 are SGHVS and FNYEAQ. Trimming took off 4 bases at V and 7 bases at J, with 10 bases between the two ends. DNA of the CDR3: TGTGCCAGCAGCTCTCAGGGAGGCGGGGAGCTGTTTTTT. It is translated as CASSSQGGGELFF. The full variable domain, completed using reference TRBV7-6 and TRBJ2-2, is GAGVSQSPRYKVTKRGQDVALRCDPISGHVSLYWYRQALGQGPEFLTYFNYEAQQDKSGLPNDRFSAERPEGSISTLTIQRTEQRDSAMYRCASSSQGGGELFFGEGSRLTVL.

This chain uses TRBV2 with TRBJ1-2; 7 nucleotides line up with TRBD1. CDR1 is SNHLY, CDR2 FYNNEI, per germline. The junction had 7 bases not matched to a gene; V was cut back by 6 bases and J by 6 bases. The CDR3 runs 13 residues. As DNA, the CDR3 is TGTGCCAGCAGAATTGGACAGGACGATGGCTACACCTTC. Translation: CASRIGQDDGYTF.

This clonotype has a handful of counts. CDR3 residues: CATSSLAGVPDTQYF. CDR3 nucleotides: TGTGCCACCAGCAGCCTAGCGGGAGTGCCAGATACGCAGTATTTT. The rearrangement uses TRBV15 and TRBJ2-3; 10 positions agree with TRBD2. CDR3 size: 15 residues. Germline CDR1 is LNHNV and CDR2 is YYDKDF (reference sequence). Unmatched junction bases numbered 4, after V lost 3 bases and J lost 4 bases.

In this sample, this clonotype turned up a few times. The chain carries TRBV4-3 and TRBJ2-1; D is perhaps TRBD2 (6 bases). The V gene lost 0 bases and the J gene lost 7 bases, with 13 bases spanning the gap. Per the germline V gene, CDR1 is LGHNA and CDR2 is YSLEER. This CDR3 has 15 residues. The CDR3 spells CASSQDAGILNEQFF. DNA of the CDR3: TGCGCCAGCAGCCAAGATGCGGGGATTTTAAATGAGCAGTTCTTC.

In the case of this clonotype: A read error may explain this, as a much larger clone is one base away. The V call is TRBV5-6, the J call TRBJ1-1; D is perhaps TRBD1 (6 bases). Germline CDR1 and CDR2: SGHDT and YYEEEE. Trimming left V 0 bases short and J 12 bases short, with 9 bases between. CDR3 size: 11 residues. The CDR3 DNA is TGTGCCAGCAGCTTGGGGACAGCAACTTTCTTT. This codes for CASSLGTATFF.

The chain has TRBV20-1 and TRBJ1-4; 7 bases are a match to TRBD1. The V gene's germline CDR1 is DFQATT and CDR2 SNEGSKA (reference sequence). With 6 bases clipped from V and 8 bases from J, the junction kept 9 bases outside the gene matches. The CDR3 is made up of 13 amino acids. The CDR3 DNA sequence: TGCAGTGCACAGACAGGGCGAGGGGAAAAACTGTTTTTT. Translated, it gives CSAQTGRGEKLFF.

Notes on this clonotype: A much larger clone is a single base away; this may be a read error. This chain links TRBV6-5 with TRBJ2-7; 9 bases align to TRBD2. The CDR3 loop spans 14 amino acids. In germline, CDR1 is MNHEY, CDR2 SVGAGI. Germline trimming cut 2 bases from V and 4 bases from J; bases unmatched to any gene: 3. Written as DNA, the CDR3 is TGTGCCAGCAGTTACCAGCGGGAGGATTACGAGCAGTACTTC. It yields the protein CASSYQREDYEQYF.

Worth noting for this clonotype: This may come from a read error, since a much larger clone is one base off. No conserved phenylalanine or tryptophan ends this CDR3, so it is likely a read error. This chain joins TRBV29-1 and TRBJ2-7; D may be TRBD2 (5 bases). The germline gives CDR1 SQVTM, CDR2 ANQGSEA. V was pared by 8 bases and J by 4 bases, with 21 bases between. This CDR3 region has 14 residues. CDR3 amino acids: CSTFGEASGYEQYI. The CDR3 bases are TGCAGCACCTTCGGGGAAGCTAGTGGGTACGAGCAGTACATC.

The sample holds a few counts of this clonotype. The chain uses TRBV27 and TRBJ2-3; tentative D call: TRBD1 (6 bases). The V gene lost 5 bases and the J gene lost 4 bases, with 10 bases spanning the gap. CDR1 is MNHEY and CDR2 is SMNVEV in the germline V gene (reference sequence). The CDR3 runs to 13 residues. The CDR3 DNA follows: TGTGCCAGCAGTACAGGGTGGGCAGATACGCAGTATTTT. Translated, it gives CASSTGWADTQYF.

This clonotype was counted between two and nine times. The chain recombines TRBV6-2 or TRBV6-3 with TRBJ2-6; no clear D gene. The CDR3 loop spans 16 amino acids. The germline V gene encodes CDR1 MNHEY and CDR2 SVGEGT. Trimming removed 10 bases at V and 2 bases at J, with 18 bases between. The CDR3 reads CAIKDGRGTGANVLTF. The CDR3, as DNA: TGTGCCATCAAAGACGGGCGCGGCACTGGGGCCAACGTCCTGACTTTC.

The V call is TRBV21-1, the J call TRBJ2-7. TRBV21-1 corresponds to a pseudogene. The CDR3 has 16 residues. The CDR3 reads CASTLEVGFRSYEQYF. The CDR3 DNA is TGTGCCAGCACCCTAGAGGTCGGATTTAGGTCCTACGAGCAGTACTTC.

This clonotype was detected only once. A much larger clone lies a single base off, so this may be a read error. The chain couples TRBV28 to TRBJ2-7, with D perhaps matching TRBD1 (7 bases). Deletions cut 7 bases from V and 6 bases from J, with 19 bases between. The CDR3 consists of 14 residues. Germline V CDR1 and CDR2: MDHEN, SYDVKM. The CDR3 DNA sequence: TGTGCCAGCACCTTCCCAGGGGGGATGAGCGAGCAGTACTTC. Its protein product is CASTFPGGMSEQYF.

In its sample, this clonotype was seen a few times. The chain uses TRBV2 and TRBJ2-7; the D gene could be TRBD1 or TRBD2 (5 bases each). This CDR3 is built from 13 residues. The germline V gene encodes CDR1 SNHLY and CDR2 FYNNEI. The V end lost 3 bases, the J end lost 4 bases, and 10 bases lay between the germline ends. For the CDR3, the DNA is TGTGCCAGCAGTGATCCGGGACCGTACGAGCAGTACTTC. Its translation: CASSDPGPYEQYF.

A note on this clonotype: An end of the junction differs from the germline gene, which may be a read error. The chain has TRBV4-3 and TRBJ2-1; weak D call: TRBD2 (6 bases). The CDR3 runs 16 residues. CDR1 and CDR2 (germline): LGHNA, YSLEER. The DNA of the CDR3 is TGCGCCGGCAGCCAAGAGGGTAGCGGCTCCTACAATGAGCAGTTCTTC. The encoded protein is CAGSQEGSGSYNEQFF.

The chain recombines TRBV20-1 with TRBJ2-7; 8 nucleotides match TRBD2. Germline-derived CDR1 and CDR2 are DFQATT and SNEGSKA (reference sequence). The CDR3 loop spans 21 amino acids. The V segment lost 3 bases and the J segment 3 bases; nucleotides outside the gene matches: 28. The CDR3 sequence: CSASFLPSEREPGGGYYEQYF. The CDR3 DNA sequence: TGCAGTGCTAGTTTCCTTCCCAGCGAGCGGGAGCCTGGTGGGGGGTACTACGAGCAGTACTTC.

With regard to this clonotype: One end of the junction varies from germline; a read error may be responsible. The chain has TRBV15 and TRBJ1-1, with D possibly TRBD1 on 6 matching bases. The V gene's germline CDR1 is LNHNV and CDR2 YYDKDF (reference sequence). There are 15 residues in the CDR3. The CDR3 bases are TGTGCCACCAGCAGAGAACGGGGGCTGATAACTGATGCTTTCTTT. Translation: CATSRERGLITDAFF.

Only a few counts were recorded for this clonotype. V is TRBV27 and J is TRBJ1-2; D perhaps matches TRBD1 (5 bases). Deletions cut 8 bases from V and 0 bases from J, with 13 bases between. This CDR3 has 14 residues. Germline V gene data show CDR1 as MNHEY and CDR2 as SMNVEV (reference sequence). CDR3 DNA: TGTGCCAGCCCCTCTCAGGGTACTAACTATGGCTACACCTTC. This encodes CASPSQGTNYGYTF.

This clonotype was found many times. The chain has TRBV4-2 and TRBJ1-5; 9 bases are shared with TRBD1. Germline trimming cut 1 base from V and 4 bases from J; bases unmatched to any gene: 5. The CDR3 loop spans 16 amino acids. The germline gives CDR1 LGHNA, CDR2 YNFKEQ. The CDR3 sequence: CASSQGDRVLNQPQHF. The CDR3, as DNA: TGTGCCAGCAGCCAAGGGGACAGGGTCTTAAATCAGCCCCAGCATTTT.

This clonotype occurred a few times. The rearrangement uses TRBV4-3 and TRBJ2-7, with 8 bases lining up with TRBD2. This CDR3 contains 15 residues. Germline assignment: CDR1 LGHNA and CDR2 YSLEER. Trimming at V came to 3 bases and at J to 2 bases, leaving 6 bases not matched to a gene. CDR3 sequence reads: CASSQRFSGAYEQYF. The CDR3 DNA sequence: TGCGCCAGCAGCCAGAGATTTAGCGGGGCCTACGAGCAGTACTTC.

This clonotype was found a few times. V usage is TRBV6-2 or TRBV6-3 and J usage is TRBJ2-7; D uncertain. There are 13 residues in the CDR3. V was shortened by 6 bases and J by 2 bases, with 11 bases between the two germline ends. The germline V gene encodes CDR1 MNHEY and CDR2 SVGEGT. CDR3 loop: CASSSGYAYEQYF. The CDR3 DNA is TGTGCCAGCAGCAGTGGCTACGCCTACGAGCAGTACTTC.

The rearrangement uses TRBV20-1 and TRBJ2-2; TRBD1 aligns across 10 bases. Trimming at V came to 5 bases and at J to 3 bases, leaving 9 bases not matched to a gene. The length of the CDR3 is 16 residues. Germline CDR1 reads DFQATT; CDR2 reads SNEGSKA (reference sequence). CDR3 in DNA: TGCAGTGCTGGAAATCCGGGACAGGGGTACACCGGGGAGCTGTTTTTT. Amino acids: CSAGNPGQGYTGELFF.

This clonotype was detected many times. The chain links TRBV28 to TRBJ2-7; D uncertain. Trimming took off 2 bases at V and 3 bases at J, with 8 bases between the two ends. This CDR3 contains 13 residues. Per the germline V gene, CDR1 is MDHEN and CDR2 is SYDVKM. The CDR3: CASSLTTDYEQYF. CDR3 sequence (DNA): TGTGCCAGCAGTTTAACGACTGACTACGAGCAGTACTTC.

This clonotype has at least ten counts. This chain joins TRBV18 and TRBJ1-1; 9 bases fit TRBD1. The V gene's germline CDR1 is KGHSH and CDR2 LQKENI. The CDR3 sequence is 16 residues long. V shed 3 bases, J shed 0 bases, and the junction held 5 bases outside the gene matches. CDR3 loop: CASSPGTGLMNTEAFF. CDR3 DNA: TGTGCCAGCTCACCCGGGACAGGGCTAATGAACACTGAAGCTTTCTTT.

The rearrangement links TRBV20-1 to TRBJ1-1; weak D call: TRBD1 (5 bases). From germline, CDR1 is DFQATT and CDR2 SNEGSKA (reference sequence). V was trimmed by 4 bases and J by 1 base, leaving 7 bases between them. This CDR3 contains 12 residues. DNA for the CDR3: TGCAGTGCTATCGACAGGAACACTGAAGCTTTCTTT. It codes for CSAIDRNTEAFF.

This clonotype is a singleton in its sample. One end of the junction does not line up with germline, which may come from a read error. J is TRBJ2-7 and V is TRBV5-1, with TRBD2 as a possible D gene (5 bases). The CDR3 loop spans 14 amino acids. The germline CDR1 and CDR2 sequences are SGHRS and YFSETQ. The CDR3 region has the DNA TGCGCCAGCTGCTTGTCGGCGGGTACCTACGAGCAGTACTTC. Amino acid sequence: CASCLSAGTYEQYF.

This clonotype has more than one count but fewer than ten. The chain is built from TRBV14 and TRBJ1-5; no firm D call. V lost 1 base and J lost 4, with 11 bases in between. The germline CDR1 and CDR2 sequences are SGHDN and FVKESK. The CDR3 is 15 residues long. In nucleotides, the CDR3 is TGTGCCAGCAGCCAAGGACCCGAGACGAATCAGCCCCAGCATTTT. Translation gives CASSQGPETNQPQHF.